The clone carrying this T cell receptor (beta chain) was picked up many times. Its target is unknown. The data were obtained in a study of identical twins. Study outcomes and limitations: Among beta out-of-frame sequences, excess sharing between twins appeared weaker. Partial confounding of zero-insertion analyses by invariant MAIT and iNKT cells was possible.

The CDR3 sequence is 14 residues long. Germline V gene sequence: CDR1 MNHEY, CDR2 SVGEGT. V was pared by 0 bases and J by 3 bases, with 9 bases between. Through template switching, a universal primer site was introduced, and the cDNA contained unique molecular identifiers. MiXCR, run by TCRdb on the 5' RACE reads, gives a single entry per CDR3 protein. The sample includes under 350,000 distinct CDR3 sequences, over 8.5% of them seen just once. This sample also belongs to another study, concerning yellow fever vaccine responses in identical twins.

V is TRBV6-2 or TRBV6-3 and J is TRBJ2-7, with a possible D match to TRBD1 (6 bases). The sequencing input was CD8+ T cells sorted from blood. This TCR came from a woman aged 18-30 years in good health. The CDR3 region is CASSYSRGNYEQYF. For the CDR3, the DNA is TGTGCCAGCAGTTACTCTAGGGGGAACTACGAGCAGTACTTC.